Each of the 12 T cell receptor beta chains below was sequenced from the same sample in a study of blood T cell repertoires in COVID-19. Sequenced by immunoSEQ multiplex PCR; TCRdb stores in-frame clones only, minus some. The sample holds 280,000 or so clones, 85% seen once. The sample comprised peripheral blood. These receptors were taken from a human donor in a cohort sampled during active COVID-19.

The rearrangement links TRBV5-7 to TRBJ1-2; D perhaps matches TRBD1 (6 bases). TRBV5-7 is known as an ORF, though its function is uncertain. CDR3 length: 16 residues. Trimming left V 0 bases short and J 4 bases short, with 16 bases between. The CDR3 loop reads CASSLEGQGTPYGYTF. CDR3 DNA sequence: TGTGCCAGCAGCTTGGAGGGCCAGGGGACCCCCTATGGCTACACCTTC.

This clone was seen a few times. V gene TRBV28 combines with J gene TRBJ1-3, with TRBD1 matching over 11 bases. Per germline, CDR1 MDHEN and CDR2 SYDVKM. The J segment lost 2 bases and the V segment lost 8 bases, leaving 5 bases of the junction unmatched. This CDR3 has 15 residues. The DNA of the CDR3 is TGTGCCAGCTTCCCGGGACAGGGGGCTGGAAACACCATATATTTT. Translated, it gives CASFPGQGAGNTIYF.

Details on this clone: Other nucleotide sequences from this sample produce the same CDR3. This sequence joins TRBV18 and TRBJ2-3; no firm D call. The germline V gene has CDR1 KGHSH and CDR2 LQKENI. The V gene lost 6 bases and the J gene lost 4 bases, with 8 bases spanning the gap. This CDR3 contains 12 residues. DNA of the CDR3: TGTGCCAGCTCTCCCGGAGCAGATACGCAGTATTTT. Protein product: CASSPGADTQYF.

This clone is a singleton in its sample. This CDR3 reads CAWTGQGRDSPLHF. The DNA for the CDR3 is TGTGCCTGGACGGGACAGGGGAGGGATTCACCCCTCCACTTT. The V gene is TRBV30, the J gene TRBJ1-6; 10 bases match TRBD1. Germline V gene data show CDR1 as GTSNPN and CDR2 as SVGIG (reference sequence). This CDR3 is 14 amino acids long. J gave up 8 bases and V 4 bases, and 5 bases lay outside the gene matches.

This chain links TRBV7-2 with TRBJ2-7; D might be TRBD2 (5 bases). The CDR3 is 15 amino acids. The germline V gene encodes CDR1 SGHTA and CDR2 FQGNSA. With 5 bases removed from V and 2 bases from J, the gap between germline ends came to 16 bases. For the CDR3, the DNA is TGTGCCAGCAGCCAGATTCGAGGGATAACCTACGAGCAGTACTTC. This codes for CASSQIRGITYEQYF.

The table lists this clone with a count of one. V and J are TRBV19 and TRBJ1-1, with D perhaps TRBD1 (5 bases). The V gene's germline CDR1 is LNHDA and CDR2 SQIVND (reference sequence). V was trimmed by 4 bases and J by 2 bases, leaving 14 bases between them. The CDR3 spans 15 residues. The CDR3 region is CASSTPDRDNTEAFF. CDR3 nucleotides: TGTGCCAGTAGTACCCCCGACAGAGACAACACTGAAGCTTTCTTT.

J is TRBJ2-1 and V is TRBV7-9; 7 bases map to TRBD2. V lost 8 bases, J lost 2 bases, and 9 bases stayed unmatched. This CDR3 has 15 residues. Looked up from germline, CDR1 is SEHNR and CDR2 is FQNEAQ (reference sequence). As DNA, the CDR3 is TGTGCCAGCGGGACTGCTAGCGGCGCCTACAATGAGCAGTTCTTC. Translated, it gives CASGTASGAYNEQFF.

The rearrangement uses TRBV19 and TRBJ2-7; D is uncertain. Germline V gives CDR1 LNHDA, CDR2 SQIVND (reference sequence). The CDR3 is 13 residues long. V was clipped by 3 bases and J by 5 bases, with 11 bases between them. The chain's CDR3 is CASSISGWNEQYF. Here the CDR3 DNA reads TGTGCCAGTAGTATTTCCGGGTGGAACGAGCAGTACTTC.

The V and J genes are TRBV5-1 and TRBJ2-3; 8 bases agree with TRBD2. V lost 4 bases, J lost 5 bases, and 6 bases stayed unmatched. The CDR3 spans 14 residues. Germline V lookup: CDR1 SGHRS, CDR2 YFSETQ. CDR3 sequence (DNA): TGCGCCAGCAGCCCGGGAGGGCCTAGAGATACGCAGTATTTT. Encoded protein: CASSPGGPRDTQYF.

The rearrangement joins TRBV5-6 to TRBJ1-4, with TRBD1 matching over 8 bases. Germline V lookup: CDR1 SGHDT, CDR2 YYEEEE. The CDR3 has 17 residues. J lost 7 bases, V lost 3 bases, and 14 bases had no gene match. CDR3 bases: TGTGCCAGCAGCTCCACCTTCCACGGGACAGGAAGTGAAAAACTGTTTTTT. It is translated as CASSSTFHGTGSEKLFF.

This rearrangement joins TRBV27 to TRBJ1-2; no definite D call. This CDR3 comprises 15 residues. Trimming removed 6 bases at V and 0 bases at J, with 14 bases between. In germline, CDR1 is MNHEY, CDR2 SMNVEV (reference sequence). The chain's CDR3 is CASRIGTVANYGYTF. CDR3 bases: TGTGCCAGCAGAATCGGTACAGTAGCTAACTATGGCTACACCTTC.

V is TRBV14 and J is TRBJ2-1; the match to TRBD2 covers 9 bases. Germline V gene lookup returns CDR1 SGHDN and CDR2 FVKESK. V lost 4 bases and J lost 4; bases outside the gene matches: 5. CDR3 length: 15 amino acids. The CDR3 bases are TGTGCCAGCAGCCCGACTAGCGGAGGGTACAATGAGCAGTTCTTC. It yields the protein CASSPTSGGYNEQFF.